A single sample is the source of the 17 T cell receptor beta chains below, sequenced in a study of blood T cell repertoires in COVID-19. Method: immunoSEQ multiplex PCR; TCRdb's copy keeps in-frame clones and lacks some. The sample contains 320,000 or so clones, around 90% of which appear only once. The sequenced sample consisted of PBMCs or T cells enriched from blood (not recorded which). All receptors come from a man under 40 who had recovered from COVID-19.

The gene calls are TRBV28 and TRBJ2-5, with 14 bases that match TRBD2. CDR1 and CDR2 from the germline V gene are MDHEN and SYDVKM. The CDR3 has 17 residues. V shed 2 bases, J shed 2 bases, and the junction held 4 bases outside the gene matches. The CDR3 nucleotides are TGTGCCAGCAGTTTACCGGGACTAGCGGGGGTACAAGAGACCCAGTACTTC. It yields the protein CASSLPGLAGVQETQYF.

The chain recombines TRBV7-8 with TRBJ2-2; TRBD2 matches at 10 bases. Germline V lookup: CDR1 SGHVS, CDR2 FQNEAQ. J was trimmed by 6 bases and V by 2 bases; bases with no gene match: 6. CDR3 length equals 16 residues. The CDR3 sequence: CASSLSVAGGAGELFF. CDR3 coding DNA: TGTGCCAGCAGCTTATCTGTAGCGGGGGGTGCCGGGGAGCTGTTTTTT. Combining the CDR3 with reference TRBV7-8 and TRBJ2-2 gives the whole variable domain GAGVSQSPRYKVAKRGQDVALRCDPISGHVSLFWYQQALGQGPEFLTYFQNEAQLDKSGLPSDRFFAERPEGSVSTLKIQRTQQEDSAVYLCASSLSVAGGAGELFFGEGSRLTVL.

This clone occurred a few times. The chain couples TRBV7-3 to TRBJ1-1; 8 nucleotides match TRBD1. Germline CDR1 and CDR2: SGHTA and FQGTGA. Trimming removed 4 bases from V and 2 bases from J; junction bases left unmatched: 3. The CDR3 covers 14 residues. The CDR3 sequence: CASSSTGVNTEAFF. The CDR3 DNA follows: TGTGCCAGCAGCTCGACAGGGGTAAACACTGAAGCTTTCTTT.

The V call is TRBV30, the J call TRBJ2-5, with 8 bases fitting TRBD2. The CDR3 has 13 residues. V dropped 4 bases and J dropped 5; count of bases not matched to a gene: 6. From germline, CDR1 is GTSNPN and CDR2 SVGIG (reference sequence). This chain's CDR3 is CAWTPGGPETQYF. In DNA, the CDR3 is TGTGCCTGGACCCCGGGAGGGCCGGAGACCCAGTACTTC.

The V and J genes are TRBV21-1 and TRBJ1-1; the table gives TRBD1 as D, unverified against the DNA. TRBV21-1 is annotated as a pseudogene. The length of the CDR3 is 15 residues. The CDR3, as DNA: TGTGCCAGCAGCAAAGGGCGGGACAGGTCCCCTGAAGCTTTCTTT. This sequence encodes CASSKGRDRSPEAFF.

The chain uses TRBV6-5 and TRBJ1-1; D is unresolved. Germline-derived CDR1 and CDR2 are MNHEY and SVGAGI. The CDR3 runs 13 residues. V dropped 8 bases and J dropped 4 bases, with 14 bases sitting between them. The CDR3 sequence is CASSRSSSTEAFF. DNA for the CDR3: TGTGCCAGCTCGAGGTCGAGTAGCACTGAAGCTTTCTTT.

This chain connects TRBV4-1 to TRBJ2-7; 7 bases align to TRBD1. V lost 5 bases to trimming and J lost 3 bases; unmatched junction nucleotides: 10. The germline gives CDR1 MGHRA, CDR2 YSYEKL. The CDR3 length is 15 residues. The CDR3 DNA reads as TGCGCCAGCAGCTCTTTGACAGGGATCAACTACGAGCAGTACTTC. Protein sequence: CASSSLTGINYEQYF.

The rearrangement joins TRBV24-1 to TRBJ2-4, with TRBD1 identical over 7 bases. Germline CDR1 reads KGHDR; CDR2 reads SFDVKD. V lost 7 bases to trimming and J lost 4 bases; unmatched junction nucleotides: 6. CDR3 size: 14 residues. This CDR3 is CATSPTGAKNIQYF. CDR3 nucleotides: TGTGCCACCAGCCCTACAGGGGCAAAAAACATTCAGTACTTC.

CDR3 region: CASSPFTGATNEKLFF. The CDR3 DNA follows: TGTGCCAGCTCACCATTTACAGGGGCAACTAATGAAAAACTGTTTTTT. The chain recombines TRBV18 with TRBJ1-4; 7 bases are shared with TRBD1. This CDR3 has 16 amino acids. V lost 2 bases, J lost 0 bases, and 3 bases stayed unmatched. Germline V CDR1 and CDR2: KGHSH, LQKENI.

J is TRBJ1-5 and V is TRBV7-9; 8 bases are a match to TRBD1. CDR3 length equals 16 residues. V was clipped by 5 bases and J by 7 bases; unmatched bases: 13. Germline lookup yields CDR1 SEHNR and CDR2 FQNEAQ (reference sequence). The CDR3: CASSGSGQVVGQPQHF. CDR3 bases: TGTGCCAGCAGCGGGTCGGGACAGGTCGTGGGACAGCCCCAGCATTTT. Using reference TRBV7-9 and TRBJ1-5 for the parts outside the CDR3, the full variable domain is DTGVSQNPRHKITKRGQNVTFRCDPISEHNRLYWYRQTLGQGPEFLTYFQNEAQLEKSRLLSDRFSAERPKGSFSTLEIQRTEQGDSAMYLCASSGSGQVVGQPQHFGDGTRLSIL.

The chain combines TRBV7-9 with TRBJ2-7; 7 positions agree with TRBD1. CDR1 and CDR2 (germline): SEHNR, FQNEAQ (reference sequence). V lost 1 base and J lost 1; bases outside the gene matches: 4. This CDR3 has 15 residues. The chain's CDR3 is CASSLGQGGSYEQYF. The CDR3 region has the DNA TGTGCCAGCAGCTTAGGACAGGGTGGGTCCTACGAGCAGTACTTC.

Concerning this clone itself: The sample has other DNA sequences that encode this CDR3 too. The chain is built from TRBV5-1 and TRBJ2-5, with 7 bases fitting TRBD2. CDR3 size: 14 residues. V dropped 0 bases and J dropped 4; count of bases not matched to a gene: 3. In germline, CDR1 is SGHRS, CDR2 YFSETQ. CDR3 protein: CASSLVGGGETQYF. CDR3 nucleotides: TGCGCCAGCAGCTTGGTTGGGGGGGGAGAGACCCAGTACTTC.

The V call is TRBV3-1 (or the pseudogene TRBV3-2), the J call TRBJ1-1, with TRBD1 identical over 8 bases. There are 15 residues in the CDR3. Germline V gene lookup returns CDR1 LGHDT and CDR2 YNNKEL (reference sequence). V shed 5 bases, J shed 0 bases, and the junction held 5 bases outside the gene matches. The CDR3 bases are TGTGCCAGCAGCAGAAGGACAGGGATGAACACTGAAGCTTTCTTT. Translated, it gives CASSRRTGMNTEAFF.

V gene TRBV3-1 (or the pseudogene TRBV3-2) combines with J gene TRBJ1-3; unclear D gene. Germline CDR1 is LGHDT and CDR2 is YNNKEL (reference sequence). Between the trimmed V and J ends, which lost 5 bases and 2 bases, there was a span of 7 bases. CDR3 length: 13 residues. Here the CDR3 DNA reads TGTGCCAGCAGCTTGGGCCCTGGAAACACCATATATTTT. Translating gives CASSLGPGNTIYF.

This clone was picked up a small number of times. This rearrangement joins TRBV7-2 to TRBJ1-2; tentatively, D is TRBD1 (5 bases). This CDR3 comprises 13 residues. V lost 1 base, J lost 8 bases, and 11 bases lay in between. Per germline, CDR1 SGHTA and CDR2 FQGNSA. The CDR3 sequence is CASSLGAGYGYTF. The CDR3 DNA follows: TGTGCCAGCAGCTTAGGCGCAGGGTACGGCTACACCTTC. Based on the CDR3 plus reference TRBV7-2 and TRBJ1-2, the full variable domain is GAGVSQSPSNKVTEKGKDVELRCDPISGHTALYWYRQSLGQGLEFLIYFQGNSAPDKSGLPSDRFSAERTGGSVSTLTIQRTQQEDSAVYLCASSLGAGYGYTFGSGTRLTVV.

This chain joins TRBV19 and TRBJ1-5; no reliable D call. Germline-derived CDR1 and CDR2 are LNHDA and SQIVND (reference sequence). The length of the CDR3 is 15 residues. Trimming removed 2 bases at V and 0 bases at J, with 8 bases between. In DNA, the CDR3 is TGTGCCAGTAGTATATCCAGGTTTAGCAATCAGCCCCAGCATTTT. It encodes CASSISRFSNQPQHF.

Only a few counts were recorded for this clone. The chain carries TRBV5-1 and TRBJ1-6, with TRBD1 identical over 8 bases. CDR1 SGHRS and CDR2 YFSETQ come from the germline V gene. This CDR3 has 15 residues. V lost 4 bases to trimming and J lost 10 bases; unmatched junction nucleotides: 10. The CDR3 sequence is CASSRQGYGGSPLHF. In nucleotides, the CDR3 is TGCGCCAGCAGCCGACAGGGGTACGGAGGCTCACCCCTCCACTTT.